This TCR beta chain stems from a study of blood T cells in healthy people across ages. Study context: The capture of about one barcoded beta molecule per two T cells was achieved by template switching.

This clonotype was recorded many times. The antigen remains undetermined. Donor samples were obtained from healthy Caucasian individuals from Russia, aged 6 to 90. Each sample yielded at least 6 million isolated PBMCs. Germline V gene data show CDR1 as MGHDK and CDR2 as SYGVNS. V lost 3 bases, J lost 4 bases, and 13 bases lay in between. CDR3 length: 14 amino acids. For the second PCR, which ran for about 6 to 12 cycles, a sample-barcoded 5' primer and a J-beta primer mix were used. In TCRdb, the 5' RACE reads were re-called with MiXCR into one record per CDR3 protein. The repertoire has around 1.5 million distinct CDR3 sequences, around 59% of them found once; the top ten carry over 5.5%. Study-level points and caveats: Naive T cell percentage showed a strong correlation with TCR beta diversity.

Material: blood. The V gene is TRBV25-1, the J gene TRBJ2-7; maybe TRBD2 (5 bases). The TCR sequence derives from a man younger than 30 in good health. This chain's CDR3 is CASSDRERRYEQYF. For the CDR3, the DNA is TGTGCCAGCAGTGATAGGGAGCGGCGATACGAGCAGTACTTC.